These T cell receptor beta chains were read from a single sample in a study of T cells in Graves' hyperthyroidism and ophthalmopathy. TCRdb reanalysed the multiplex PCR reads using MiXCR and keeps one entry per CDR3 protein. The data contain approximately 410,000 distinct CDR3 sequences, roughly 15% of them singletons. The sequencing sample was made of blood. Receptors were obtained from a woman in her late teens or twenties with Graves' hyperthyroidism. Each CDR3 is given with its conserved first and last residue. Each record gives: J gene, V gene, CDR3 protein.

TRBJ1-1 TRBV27 CASRERGAEAFF
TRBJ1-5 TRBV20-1 CSASDRTGPRPQHF
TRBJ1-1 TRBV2 CASSVSVANTEAFF
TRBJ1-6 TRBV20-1 CSARVRGTEYNSPLHF
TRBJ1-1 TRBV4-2 CASSQRLRLLSWGTEAFF
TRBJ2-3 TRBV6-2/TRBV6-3 CASSYSDRVGRDTQYF
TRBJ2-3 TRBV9 CASSVSGVPDTQYF
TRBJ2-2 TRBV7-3 CASSLDRGATGELFF
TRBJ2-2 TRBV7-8 CASSLTSGAGELFF
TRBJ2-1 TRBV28 CASLPGTGYNEQFF
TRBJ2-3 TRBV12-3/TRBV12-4 CASREGEDTQYF
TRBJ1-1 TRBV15 CATSVDRGRGTEAFF
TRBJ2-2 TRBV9 CASSPIAGWNTGELFF
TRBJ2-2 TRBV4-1 CASSPRVLWDREGTGELFF
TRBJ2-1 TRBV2 CASSEMAAPNYNEQFF
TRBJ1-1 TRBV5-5 CASSLLTIGGTEAFF
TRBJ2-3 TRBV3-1 CASSQGGFSSTDTQYF
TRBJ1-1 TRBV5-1 CASSLGAAYTEAFF
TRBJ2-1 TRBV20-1 CSARDYKRENGEQFF
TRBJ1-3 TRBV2 CASSFVSSGNTIYF
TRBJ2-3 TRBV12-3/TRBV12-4 CASGVSDTQYF
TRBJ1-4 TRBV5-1 CASSGSGTAEKLFF
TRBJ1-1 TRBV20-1 CSARDSMNTEAFF
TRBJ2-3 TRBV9 CASSTSSGGPTDTQYF
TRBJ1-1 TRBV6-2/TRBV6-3 CASRAGGSNTEAFF
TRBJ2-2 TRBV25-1 CASSDLKSGVTGELFF
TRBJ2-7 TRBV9 CASSVGAESSYEQYF
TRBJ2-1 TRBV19 CASRSGVNEQFF
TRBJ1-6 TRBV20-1 CSAREDRGHSPLHF
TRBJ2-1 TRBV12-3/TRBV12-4 CASSPLAADLRGNEQFF
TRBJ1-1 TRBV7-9 CASSSRDRAMNTEAFF
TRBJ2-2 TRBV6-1 CASTRDLVGTGELFF
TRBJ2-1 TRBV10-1 CASSESGTDEQFF
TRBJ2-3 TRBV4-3 CASSQEREGTDTQYF
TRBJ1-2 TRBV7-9 CASSLYRGRDYGYTF
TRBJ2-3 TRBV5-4 CASRQQTDTQYF
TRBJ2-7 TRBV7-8 CASSLRRLGGIGQYF
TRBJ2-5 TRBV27 CASSSMTSGKETQYF
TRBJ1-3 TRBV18 CASSHTDEGHTIYF